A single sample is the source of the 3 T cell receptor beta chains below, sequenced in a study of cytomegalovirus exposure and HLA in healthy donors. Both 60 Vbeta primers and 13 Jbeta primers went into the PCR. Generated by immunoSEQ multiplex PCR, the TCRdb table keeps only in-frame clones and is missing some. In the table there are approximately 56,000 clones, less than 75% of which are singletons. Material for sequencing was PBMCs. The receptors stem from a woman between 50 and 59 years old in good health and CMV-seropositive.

CDR3 amino acids: CASSVGTGYGYTF. DNA for the CDR3: TGTGCCAGCAGCGTAGGGACAGGGTATGGCTACACCTTC. This chain connects TRBV9 to TRBJ1-2; 8 nucleotides align to TRBD1. The germline CDR1 and CDR2 sequences are SGDLS and YYNGEE. V lost 0 bases and J lost 5; bases outside the gene matches: 0. This CDR3 has 13 amino acids.

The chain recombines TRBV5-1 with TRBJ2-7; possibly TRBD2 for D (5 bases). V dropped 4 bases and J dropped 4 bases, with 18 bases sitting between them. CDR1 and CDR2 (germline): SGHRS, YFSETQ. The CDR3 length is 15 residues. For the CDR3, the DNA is TGCGCCAGCAGCCCACCCGAGGGTAAGACGTACGAGCAGTACTTC. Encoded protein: CASSPPEGKTYEQYF.

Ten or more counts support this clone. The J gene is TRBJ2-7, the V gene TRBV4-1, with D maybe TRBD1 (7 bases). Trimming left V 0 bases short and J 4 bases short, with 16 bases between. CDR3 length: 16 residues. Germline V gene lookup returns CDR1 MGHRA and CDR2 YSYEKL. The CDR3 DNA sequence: TGCGCCAGCAGCCAAGAGGAGGGGGCGGAGAATTACGAGCAGTACTTC. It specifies CASSQEEGAENYEQYF.